This TCR beta chain appears in the sequencing data of a study of cytomegalovirus exposure and HLA in healthy donors. In the PCR, 60 Vbeta and 13 Jbeta primers were used. This table comes from immunoSEQ multiplex PCR, and its TCRdb copy is limited to in-frame clones, with some not included. Of 120,000 to 150,000 clones listed, more than 75% were seen once; the top ten hold approximately 3.2%. This CDR3 has 17 residues. CDR1 is SGHNT, CDR2 YENEEA, per germline. V lost 3 bases and J lost 5; bases outside the gene matches: 10. Sequencing was performed on PBMCs. This TCR derives from a man aged 18 to 30 in good health and CMV-seropositive. This chain connects TRBV11-3 to TRBJ2-1; 10 bases line up with TRBD2. The CDR3 spells CASSLKTIAGGHNEQFF. CDR3 bases: TGTGCCAGCAGCTTGAAGACTATAGCGGGAGGACACAATGAGCAGTTCTTC. The whole variable domain, remainder taken from reference TRBV11-3 and TRBJ2-1, is EAGVVQSPRYKIIEKKQPVAFWCNPISGHNTLYWYLQNLGQGPELLIRYENEEAVDDSQLPKDRFSAERLKGVDSTLKIQPAELGDSAVYLCASSLKTIAGGHNEQFFGPGTRLTVL.